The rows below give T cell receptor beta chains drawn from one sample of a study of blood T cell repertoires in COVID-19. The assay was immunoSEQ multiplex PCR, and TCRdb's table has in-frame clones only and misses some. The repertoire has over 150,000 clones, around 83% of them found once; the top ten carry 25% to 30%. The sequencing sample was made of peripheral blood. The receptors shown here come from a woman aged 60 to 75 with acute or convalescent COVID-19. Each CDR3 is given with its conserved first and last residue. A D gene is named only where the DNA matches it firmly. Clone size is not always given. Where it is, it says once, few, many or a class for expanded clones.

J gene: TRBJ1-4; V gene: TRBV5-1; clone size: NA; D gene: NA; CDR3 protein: CASRGQGIANEKLFF; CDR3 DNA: TGCGCCAGCAGGGGTCAGGGGATTGCTAATGAAAAACTGTTTTTT
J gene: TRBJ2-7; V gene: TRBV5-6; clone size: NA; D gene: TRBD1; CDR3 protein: CASSFTGTGVYEQYF; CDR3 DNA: TGTGCCAGCAGCTTCACCGGGACAGGGGTCTACGAGCAGTACTTC
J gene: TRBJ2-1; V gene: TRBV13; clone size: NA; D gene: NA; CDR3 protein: CASIPRGHYNEQFF; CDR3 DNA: TGTGCCAGCATCCCTCGAGGGCACTACAATGAGCAGTTCTTC
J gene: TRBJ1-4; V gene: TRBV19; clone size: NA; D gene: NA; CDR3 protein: CASSKRTNLEKLFF; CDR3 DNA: TGTGCCAGTAGTAAGCGGACTAACCTTGAAAAACTGTTTTTT
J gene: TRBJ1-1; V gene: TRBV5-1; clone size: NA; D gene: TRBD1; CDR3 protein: CASSWGQGMGNTEAFF; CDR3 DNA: TGCGCCAGCAGCTGGGGACAGGGGATGGGGAACACTGAAGCTTTCTTT
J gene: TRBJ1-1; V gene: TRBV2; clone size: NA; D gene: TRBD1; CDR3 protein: CASTGQMNTEAFF; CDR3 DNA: TGTGCCAGTACGGGACAGATGAACACTGAAGCTTTCTTT
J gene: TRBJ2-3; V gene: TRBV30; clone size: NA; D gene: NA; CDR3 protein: CAWKEGRAEDTQYF; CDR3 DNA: TGTGCCTGGAAGGAAGGCAGGGCGGAAGATACGCAGTATTTT
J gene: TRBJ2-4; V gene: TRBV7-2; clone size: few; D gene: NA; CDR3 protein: CASSLGTAKNIQYF; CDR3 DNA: TGTGCCAGCAGCTTGGGGACTGCCAAAAACATTCAGTACTTC
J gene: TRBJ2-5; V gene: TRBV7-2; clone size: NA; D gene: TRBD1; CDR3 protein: CASSLDRATETQYF; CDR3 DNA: TGTGCCAGCAGCCTGGACAGGGCCACAGAGACCCAGTACTTC
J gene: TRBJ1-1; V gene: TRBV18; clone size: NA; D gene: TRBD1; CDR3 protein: CASSPRQGQNTEAFF; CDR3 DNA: TGTGCCAGCTCACCTAGACAGGGCCAGAACACTGAAGCTTTCTTT
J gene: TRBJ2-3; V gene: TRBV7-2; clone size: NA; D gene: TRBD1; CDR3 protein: CASSTHRGSTDTQYF; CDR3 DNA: TGTGCCAGCAGCACACACAGGGGCTCCACAGATACGCAGTATTTT
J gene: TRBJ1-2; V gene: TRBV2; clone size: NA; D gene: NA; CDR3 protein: CASRRTMNGYTF; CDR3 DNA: TGTGCCAGCAGGCGGACTATGAATGGCTACACCTTC
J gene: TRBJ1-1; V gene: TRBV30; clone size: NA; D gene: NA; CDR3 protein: CAWSVHKNTEAFF; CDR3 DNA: TGTGCCTGGAGTGTACATAAGAACACTGAAGCTTTCTTT
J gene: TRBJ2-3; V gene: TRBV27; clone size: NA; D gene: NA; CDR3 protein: CASSLRGGLDTQYF; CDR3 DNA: TGTGCCAGCAGTTTGAGGGGGGGCCTGGATACGCAGTATTTT
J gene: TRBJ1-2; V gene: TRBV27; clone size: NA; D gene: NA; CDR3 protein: CASSSDPQGSNYGYTF; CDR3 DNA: TGTGCCAGCAGTTCGGACCCACAGGGCTCTAACTATGGCTACACCTTC
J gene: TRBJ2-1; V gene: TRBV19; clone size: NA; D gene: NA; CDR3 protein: CASSMGAGGYEQFF; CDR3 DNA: TGTGCCAGTAGTATGGGGGCAGGGGGGTATGAGCAGTTCTTC
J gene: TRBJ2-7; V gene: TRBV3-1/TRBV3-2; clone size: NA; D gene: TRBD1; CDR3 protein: CASSWGQVNEQYF; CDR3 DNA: TGTGCCAGCAGCTGGGGACAGGTCAACGAGCAGTACTTC
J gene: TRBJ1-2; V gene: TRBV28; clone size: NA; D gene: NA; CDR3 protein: CASSFRNYGYTF; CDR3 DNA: TGTGCCAGCAGTTTCCGTAACTATGGCTACACCTTC
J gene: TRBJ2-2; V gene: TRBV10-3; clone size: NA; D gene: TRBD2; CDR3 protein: CATVSGAEAGELFF; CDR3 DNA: TGTGCCACCGTGAGCGGGGCGGAGGCCGGGGAGCTGTTTTTT
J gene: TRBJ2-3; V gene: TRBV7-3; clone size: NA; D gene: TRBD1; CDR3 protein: CASSPTGVGTDTQYF; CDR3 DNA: TGTGCCAGCAGCCCCACAGGGGTGGGCACAGATACGCAGTATTTT
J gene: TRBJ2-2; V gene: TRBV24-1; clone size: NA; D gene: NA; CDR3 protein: CATSDPRRGPGELFF; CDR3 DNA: TGTGCCACCAGTGATCCACGTAGGGGTCCCGGGGAGCTGTTTTTT
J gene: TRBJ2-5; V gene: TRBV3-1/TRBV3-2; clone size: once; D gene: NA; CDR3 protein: CASSQATVYQETQYF; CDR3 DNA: TGTGCCAGCAGCCAAGCAACGGTGTACCAAGAGACCCAGTACTTC
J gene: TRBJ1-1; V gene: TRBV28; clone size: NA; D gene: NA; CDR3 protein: CASSVRAEAFF; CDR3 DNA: TGTGCCAGCAGTGTCCGGGCTGAAGCTTTCTTT
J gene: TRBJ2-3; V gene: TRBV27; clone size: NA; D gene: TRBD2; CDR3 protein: CASSFRSGARTDTQYF; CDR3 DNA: TGTGCCAGCAGTTTTCGGAGCGGGGCGCGCACAGATACGCAGTATTTT
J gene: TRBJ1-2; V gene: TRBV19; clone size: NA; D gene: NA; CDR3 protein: CASTETTPRGGYTF; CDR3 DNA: TGTGCCAGTACCGAAACCACCCCGAGGGGAGGGTACACCTTC
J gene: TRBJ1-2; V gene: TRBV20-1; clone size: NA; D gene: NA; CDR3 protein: CSASSGSGYTF; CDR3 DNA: TGCAGTGCTTCCTCGGGTAGCGGCTACACCTTC
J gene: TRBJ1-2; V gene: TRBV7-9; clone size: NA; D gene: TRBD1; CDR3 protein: CASSSRDRGLAGYTF; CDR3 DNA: TGTGCCAGCAGCTCCCGGGACAGGGGTCTCGCCGGCTACACCTTC
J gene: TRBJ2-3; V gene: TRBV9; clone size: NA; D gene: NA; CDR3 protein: CASSVASTVLDTQYF; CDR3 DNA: TGTGCCAGCAGCGTAGCCAGTACCGTCCTTGATACGCAGTATTTT
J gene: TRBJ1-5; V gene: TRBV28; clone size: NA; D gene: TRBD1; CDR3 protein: CASTLPGTGGYQPQHF; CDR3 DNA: TGTGCCAGCACCCTACCCGGGACAGGAGGATATCAGCCCCAGCATTTT